This TCR beta chain was identified during a study of cytomegalovirus exposure and HLA in healthy donors. PCR amplification relied on 60 Vbeta primers (plus 13 Jbeta primers). The repertoire was sequenced with immunoSEQ multiplex PCR; TCRdb's copy has only in-frame clones and lacks some. Of about 170,000 clones listed, 65% to 80% are singletons. Points from the study as a whole: Later work associated 16,951 TCR beta sequences with HLA alleles at 0.05 false discovery rate. In a later analysis, an Asian-associated ancestry cluster reportedly showed fewer N-insertions than the approximately 700-donor mean.

In the case of this clone: Its antigen is unidentified.

V lost 3 bases to trimming and J lost 3 bases; unmatched junction nucleotides: 3. The CDR3 consists of 14 residues. The V gene's germline CDR1 is MNHNS and CDR2 SASEGT. Sample: PBMCs. The chain carries TRBV6-1 and TRBJ2-7; 9 bases are shared with TRBD1. The TCR sequence derives from a woman aged 45 to 65 in good health and CMV-seropositive. The CDR3 region has the DNA TGTGCCAGCAGTGAGACAGGGGGTTACTACGAGCAGTACTTC. This encodes CASSETGGYYEQYF.